The 10 T cell receptor beta chains below all came from one sample that was sequenced in a study of cytomegalovirus exposure and HLA in healthy donors (dated by TCRdb to about 2017). Receptor libraries were prepared by the immunoSEQ multiplex PCR assay. For the multiplex PCR, a mixture combining 60 forward primers for TCR Vbeta segments and 13 reverse primers for TCR Jbeta segments was used. Held by TCRdb, this immuneACCESS table contains in-frame sequences only and omits some clones. Under half of the omission traces to an unresolved V gene where checked; the cause of the rest is unknown. For this sample there are 100,000 to 150,000 clones; roughly 85% appear just once. The top ten clones comprise roughly 20% of the sample. Sample: PBMCs. The receptor set was obtained from a man younger than 30 in good health and CMV-seropositive.

This rearrangement joins TRBV19 to TRBJ2-1, with a possible D match to TRBD2 (6 bases). Trimming removed 5 bases from V and 0 bases from J, with 11 bases in between. Germline V CDR1 and CDR2: LNHDA, SQIVND (reference sequence). The CDR3 loop spans 15 amino acids. The chain's CDR3 is CASSAGTSSYNEQFF. DNA for the CDR3: TGTGCCAGTAGTGCGGGGACCTCCTCCTACAATGAGCAGTTCTTC.

This clone has ten or more counts. The genes are TRBV4-2 and TRBJ1-1, with 8 bases lining up with TRBD1. V was clipped by 0 bases and J by 1 base; unmatched bases: 1. The V gene's germline CDR1 is LGHNA and CDR2 YNFKEQ. The CDR3 is made up of 15 amino acids. This chain's CDR3 is CASSQEGTGNTEAFF. In DNA form, the CDR3 reads TGTGCCAGCAGCCAAGAGGGGACAGGGAACACTGAAGCTTTCTTT.

The genes are TRBV11-2 and TRBJ2-7; D not resolved. The CDR3 consists of 15 residues. Trimming pared 1 base from V and 2 bases from J, leaving 12 bases between. Germline V CDR1 and CDR2: SGHAT, FQNNGV. As DNA, the CDR3 is TGTGCCAGCAGCTTAGGGTTGGGCGTCACCTACGAGCAGTACTTC. This gives the protein CASSLGLGVTYEQYF.

CDR3 protein: CASQGQGNQPQHF. DNA for the CDR3: TGTGCCAGCCAGGGACAGGGGAATCAGCCCCAGCATTTT. The chain employs TRBV2 and TRBJ1-5; 10 nucleotides align to TRBD1. Germline loops: CDR1 SNHLY, CDR2 FYNNEI. CDR3 length: 13 amino acids. The junction had 2 bases not matched to a gene; V was cut back by 8 bases and J by 4 bases.

This chain uses TRBV30 with TRBJ2-1; 7 nucleotides match TRBD2. CDR3 length: 16 residues. From germline, CDR1 is GTSNPN and CDR2 SVGIG (reference sequence). V was clipped by 3 bases and J by 4 bases; unmatched bases: 12. Here the CDR3 DNA reads TGTGCCTGGAGCGGCCTAGCGGAAACCTTTTACAATGAGCAGTTCTTC. Translation gives CAWSGLAETFYNEQFF. The entire variable domain, with the rest obtained from reference TRBV30 and TRBJ2-1, is as follows: SQTIHQWPATLVQPVGSPLSLECTVEGTSNPNLYWYRQAAGRGLQLLFYSVGIGQISSEVPQNLSASRPQDRQFILSSKKLLLSDSGFYLCAWSGLAETFYNEQFFGPGTRLTVL.

The V call is TRBV5-4, the J call TRBJ1-1; TRBD1 matches 7 bases. The CDR3 is 13 amino acids. CDR1 is SGHNT, CDR2 YYREEE, per germline (reference sequence). The V and J ends lost 4 bases and 5 bases, in that order; junction bases with no gene match: 5. Here the CDR3 reads CASSPGQATEAFF. DNA of the CDR3: TGTGCCAGCAGCCCAGGACAGGCGACTGAAGCTTTCTTT.

V usage is TRBV7-3 and J usage is TRBJ2-3, with TRBD2 matching 14 bases. V shed 4 bases and J 3 bases; nucleotides not matched to a gene: 6. Looked up from germline, CDR1 is SGHTA and CDR2 is FQGTGA. The CDR3 loop spans 17 amino acids. The CDR3 is CASSSGTSGGRTDTQYF. For the CDR3, the DNA is TGTGCCAGCAGCTCCGGGACTAGCGGGGGTAGGACAGATACGCAGTATTTT.

This clone was picked up a small number of times. Other nucleotide sequences from this sample produce the same CDR3. This chain uses TRBV6-5 with TRBJ1-1; D is unresolved. V was pared by 2 bases and J by 2 bases, with 6 bases between. The germline V gene encodes CDR1 MNHEY and CDR2 SVGAGI. This CDR3 spans 13 amino acids. Here the CDR3 DNA reads TGTGCCAGCAGTTACCCAGGAAACACTGAAGCTTTCTTT. Its protein is CASSYPGNTEAFF.

The chain carries TRBV5-1 and TRBJ2-1; 8 bases line up with TRBD2. V lost 4 bases, J lost 7 bases, and 7 bases stayed unmatched. The CDR3 extends over 14 amino acids. Germline V gene lookup returns CDR1 SGHRS and CDR2 YFSETQ. The DNA for the CDR3 is TGCGCCAGCAGCATCTCGGGGGGGCCGAATGAGCAGTTCTTC. It codes for CASSISGGPNEQFF.

The chain recombines TRBV13 with TRBJ2-2; D may be TRBD1 (6 bases). This CDR3 comprises 15 residues. The germline CDR1 and CDR2 sequences are PRHDT and FYEKMQ (reference sequence). The germline V and J ends were trimmed by 5 bases and 0 bases, with 10 bases remaining between them. As DNA, the CDR3 is TGTGCCAGCAGCCTTGGACAGTCGAACACCGGGGAGCTGTTTTTT. This translates into CASSLGQSNTGELFF.